The rows below give T cell receptor beta chains drawn from one sample of a study of blood T cells in healthy people across ages. TCRdb used MiXCR to reprocess the 5' RACE reads, holding one entry per CDR3 protein. The data contain roughly 560,000 distinct CDR3 sequences, around 24% of them singletons. This sample also appeared in a second study, on T cells of mothers and their children.

Sequenced sample: blood. The source is a boy under 18 in good health. Both conserved end residues are part of each CDR3. A D gene is named only where the DNA matches it firmly. Not all rows give a size; the values are once, few, many and, for expanded clones, a class.

TRBJ2-7 TRBV6-1 - - TGTGCCAGCCAGATTTTGGGGGGCTACGAGCAGTACTTC CASQILGGYEQYF
TRBJ2-7 TRBV27 - - TGTGCCAGCAGTCATACGGTAGCTAGCGAGCAGTACTTC CASSHTVASEQYF
TRBJ1-2 TRBV3-1 TRBD1 - TGTGCCAGCAGCCCTAAGAGAGTACAGGGGAACTATGGCTACACCTTC CASSPKRVQGNYGYTF
TRBJ2-3 TRBV7-9 - - TGTGCCAGCAGCTCCGGTCCAACAGATACGCAGTATTTT CASSSGPTDTQYF
TRBJ2-3 TRBV7-9 - - TGTGCCTGCAGCTTATCCCCCGACACTTACCTCACAGATACGCAGTATTTT CACSLSPDTYLTDTQYF
TRBJ1-1 TRBV20-1 - once TGCAGTGCTAGGGCCCCGGGAGGGGCGGGGGGCACTGAAGCTTTCTTT CSARAPGGAGGTEAFF
TRBJ1-2 TRBV7-2 TRBD1 many TGTGCCAGCAGCTTACAGGGGGCGGGGGGCTACACCTTC CASSLQGAGGYTF
TRBJ2-7 TRBV11-1 - few TGTGCCAGCAACTCGTTTGCGGGTGGGGCCTACGAGCAGTACTTC CASNSFAGGAYEQYF
TRBJ2-2 TRBV29-1 - - TGCAGCTCGCGCAGGGAAGATGGGTCCGGGGAGCTGTTTTTT CSSRREDGSGELFF
TRBJ2-7 TRBV4-3 - few TGCGCCAGCAGCCAAGATGGGCCACCTAGCTCCTACGAGCAGTACTTC CASSQDGPPSSYEQYF